The source of this T cell receptor beta chain is a study of T cells after yellow fever vaccination (dated by TCRdb to about 2019). About the investigation overall: The SMART-Seq v4 Ultra Low Input RNA kit was used to prepare libraries from fractions with low cell numbers. To follow T-cell clones before and after primary and booster YFV17D yellow fever vaccination, bulk TCR alpha and beta repertoires were sequenced over time. The cohort comprised two healthy male donors, one aged 18 to 30 and one aged 30 to 40 years. Bulk PBMC replicates and cell subsets were isolated from blood drawn at multiple timepoints before and after both primary and secondary immunization. The full study reports these points: The secondary T-cell response was found to be weaker but faster than the primary response, with a peak reached on day 5 rather than on day 15. Only a couple of donors were included in the study, so the extent to which the findings can be generalized is limited. After the booster, most of the clones that had expanded following primary vaccination were detected again (approximately 95% of CD4 and roughly 88% of CD8), which suggests that memory was broadly maintained. Computational filtering was required because FACS-sorted repertoires could contain abundant contaminating clonotypes from the bulk population. A small share of clonotypes was detected in both CD4 and CD8 compartments, with the overlap likely arising from convergent recombination.

The sample was run on an Illumina NovaSeq 6000. TCR cDNA was synthesized by 5'RACE template switching, which introduced a universal primer site and unique molecular identifiers. Priming for cDNA synthesis came from both the TCR alpha and TCR beta constant segments. Library amplification used two PCR steps, and the second PCR step added sample barcodes and sequencing adapters. Sequencing of the libraries was done on either Illumina HiSeq 2500 (2x100 bp) or NovaSeq (2x150 bp). The study's own analysis went as follows. MIGEC was used to demultiplex reads and collapse the reads into UMI consensus sequences, and MiXCR was used for V(D)J alignment. Vaccine-responding clonotypes were defined with edgeR using replicate PBMC samples, requiring FDR below 0.01 and a log2 fold change above 5 up to day 15. Each bulk clonotype was labeled CD4 or CD8 based on which sequenced repertoire, CD4 or CD8, contained the clonotype at higher abundance. TCRdb reprocessed the public reads (quality trimming at Q25 with fastp, clone calling with MiXCR) and kept in-frame beta chains. Records with the same CDR3 protein are collapsed into one entry carrying the most frequent genes and DNA. The V and J calls here are based on TCRdb, not the publication. Recorded for this sample are 250,000 to 400,000 distinct CDR3 sequences; 4% to 5.5% of them occurred a single time. The top ten clonotypes cover 15% to 20% of the sample.

This specimen's treatment or condition label, interpreted: live attenuated yellow fever vaccine strain. At every blood-draw timepoint, two biological replicates of bulk PBMCs were collected. PBMCs were isolated from peripheral blood using a standard Ficoll-Paque protocol. RNA was extracted with TriZol from bulk PBMCs, CD4 and CD8 fractions, and dextramer-positive and dextramer-negative fractions. This clonotype has a handful of counts. Its antigen remains undetermined. One base away there is no much larger clone; base qualities are not given. V sheds 2 bases and J sheds 6 bases, leaving 3 bases between their ends. As encoded in the germline V gene (reference sequence), CDR1 is LGHDT while CDR2 is YNNKEL. Spanning cysteine to phenylalanine, the CDR3 consists of 11 amino acids. The only DNA kept is the CDR3, 33 bases in frame from the first base.

The V and J genes are TRBV3-1 and TRBJ2-3; the D gene lacks a confident call. Sequences were derived from PBMCs, sampled 15 days after the yellow fever booster vaccination. The receptor was isolated from a man between 18 and 29 years old who received the YFV17D yellow fever vaccine. The nucleotides read TGTGCCAGCAGCCAATGGGATACGCAGTATTTT. The encoded protein is CASSQWDTQYF.